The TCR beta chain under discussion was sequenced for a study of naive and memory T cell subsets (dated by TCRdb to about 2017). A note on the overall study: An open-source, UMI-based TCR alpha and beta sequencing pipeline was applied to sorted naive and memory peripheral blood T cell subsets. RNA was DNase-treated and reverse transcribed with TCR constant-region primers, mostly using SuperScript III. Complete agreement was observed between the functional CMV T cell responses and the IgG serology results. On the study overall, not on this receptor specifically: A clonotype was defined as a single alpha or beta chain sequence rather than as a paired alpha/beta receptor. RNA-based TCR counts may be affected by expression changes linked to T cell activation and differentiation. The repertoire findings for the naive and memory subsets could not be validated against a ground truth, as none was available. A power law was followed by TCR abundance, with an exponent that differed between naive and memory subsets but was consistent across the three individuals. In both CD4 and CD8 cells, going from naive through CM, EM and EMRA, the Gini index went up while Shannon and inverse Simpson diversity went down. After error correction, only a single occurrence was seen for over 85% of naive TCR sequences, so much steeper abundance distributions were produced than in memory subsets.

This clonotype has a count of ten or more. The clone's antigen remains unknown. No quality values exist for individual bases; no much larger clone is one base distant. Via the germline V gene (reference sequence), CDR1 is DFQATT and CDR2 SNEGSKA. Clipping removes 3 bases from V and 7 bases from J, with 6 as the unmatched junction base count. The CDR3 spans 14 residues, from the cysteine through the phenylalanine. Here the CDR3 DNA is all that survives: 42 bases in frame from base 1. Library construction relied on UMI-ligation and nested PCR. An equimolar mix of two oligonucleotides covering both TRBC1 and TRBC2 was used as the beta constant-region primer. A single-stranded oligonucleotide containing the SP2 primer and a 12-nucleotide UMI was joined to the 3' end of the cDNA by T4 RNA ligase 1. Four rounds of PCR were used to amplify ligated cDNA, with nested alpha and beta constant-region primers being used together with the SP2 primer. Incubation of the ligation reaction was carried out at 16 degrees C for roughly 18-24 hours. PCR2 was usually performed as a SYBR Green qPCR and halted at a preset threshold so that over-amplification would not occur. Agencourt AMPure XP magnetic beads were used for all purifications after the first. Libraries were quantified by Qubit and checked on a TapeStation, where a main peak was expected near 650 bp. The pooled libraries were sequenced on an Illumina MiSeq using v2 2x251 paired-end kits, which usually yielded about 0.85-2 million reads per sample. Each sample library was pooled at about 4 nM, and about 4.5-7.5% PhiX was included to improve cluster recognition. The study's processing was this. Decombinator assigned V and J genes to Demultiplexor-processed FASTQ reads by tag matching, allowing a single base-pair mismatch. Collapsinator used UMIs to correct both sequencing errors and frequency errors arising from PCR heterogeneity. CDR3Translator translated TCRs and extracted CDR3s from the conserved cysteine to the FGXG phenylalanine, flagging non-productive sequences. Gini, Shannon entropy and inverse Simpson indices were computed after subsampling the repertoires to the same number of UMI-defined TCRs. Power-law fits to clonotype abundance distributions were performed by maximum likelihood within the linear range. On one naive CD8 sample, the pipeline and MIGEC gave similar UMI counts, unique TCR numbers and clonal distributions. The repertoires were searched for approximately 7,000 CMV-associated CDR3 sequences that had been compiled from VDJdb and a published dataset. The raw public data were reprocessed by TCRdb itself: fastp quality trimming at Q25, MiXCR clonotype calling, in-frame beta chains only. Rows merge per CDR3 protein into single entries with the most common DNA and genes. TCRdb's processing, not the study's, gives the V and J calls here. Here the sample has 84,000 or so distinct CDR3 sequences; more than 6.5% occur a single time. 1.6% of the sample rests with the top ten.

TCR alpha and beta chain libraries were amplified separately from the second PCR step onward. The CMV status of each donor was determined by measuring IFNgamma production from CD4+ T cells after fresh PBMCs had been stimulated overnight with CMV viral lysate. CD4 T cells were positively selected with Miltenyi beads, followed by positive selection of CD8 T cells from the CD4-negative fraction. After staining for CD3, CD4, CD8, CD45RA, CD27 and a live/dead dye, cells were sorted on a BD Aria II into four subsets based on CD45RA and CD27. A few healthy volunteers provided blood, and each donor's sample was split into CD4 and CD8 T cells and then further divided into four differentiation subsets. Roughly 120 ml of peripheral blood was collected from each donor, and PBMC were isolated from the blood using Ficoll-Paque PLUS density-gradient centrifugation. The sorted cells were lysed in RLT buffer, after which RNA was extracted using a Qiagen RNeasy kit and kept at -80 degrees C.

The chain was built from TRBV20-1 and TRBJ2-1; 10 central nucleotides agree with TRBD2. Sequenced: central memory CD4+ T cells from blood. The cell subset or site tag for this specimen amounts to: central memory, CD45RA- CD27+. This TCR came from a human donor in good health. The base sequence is TGCAGTGCTAGGATCCCTAGCGGGAGTAATGAGCAGTTCTTC. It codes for CSARIPSGSNEQFF.